The rows below give T cell receptor beta chains drawn from one sample of a study of blood T cell repertoires in COVID-19. Using immunoSEQ multiplex PCR, the repertoire was profiled, and TCRdb retains in-frame clones only, with some absent. The top ten clones hold 2% to 3% of a sample with around 270,000 clones, approximately 87% of them seen once. Material: peripheral blood. These TCRs come from a woman in her 50s with acute or convalescent COVID-19. Both conserved end residues are part of each CDR3. Each record gives: V gene, J gene, clone size, D gene, CDR3 DNA, CDR3 protein. D genes are given only for firm matches. Clone size is not always given. Where it is, it says once, few, many or a class for expanded clones.

v_call: TRBV30
j_call: TRBJ2-1
clone_size: few
d_call: TRBD2
cdr3_nt: TGTGCGGTAGCGGGAGGTCGCCCGCTATACAATGAGCAGTTCTTC
cdr3_aa: CAVAGGRPLYNEQFF

v_call: TRBV28
j_call: TRBJ1-6
clone_size: once
d_call: -
cdr3_nt: TGTGCCAGCAGCCCTTACAGGGATTTCAATTCACCCCTCCACTTT
cdr3_aa: CASSPYRDFNSPLHF

v_call: TRBV24-1
j_call: TRBJ2-3
clone_size: -
d_call: -
cdr3_nt: TGTGCCACCAGTGACCCGGACTGGGATACGCAGTATTTT
cdr3_aa: CATSDPDWDTQYF

v_call: TRBV28
j_call: TRBJ2-7
clone_size: once
d_call: -
cdr3_nt: TGTGCCAGCCGGAGTCTCGATCGGGGGCAGTACTTC
cdr3_aa: CASRSLDRGQYF

v_call: TRBV18
j_call: TRBJ2-1
clone_size: -
d_call: -
cdr3_nt: TGTGCCAGCTCACCACCGGGAGGCGTCTCCTACAATGAGCAGTTCTTC
cdr3_aa: CASSPPGGVSYNEQFF

v_call: TRBV2
j_call: TRBJ2-1
clone_size: -
d_call: -
cdr3_nt: TGTGCCAGCAGTGCCGGGTACTCCTACAATGAGCAGTTCTTC
cdr3_aa: CASSAGYSYNEQFF

v_call: TRBV19
j_call: TRBJ1-1
clone_size: -
d_call: -
cdr3_nt: TGTGCCAGTAGTAGTCTCGGGACTGAAGCTTTCTTT
cdr3_aa: CASSSLGTEAFF

v_call: TRBV27
j_call: TRBJ1-1
clone_size: once
d_call: -
cdr3_nt: TGTGCCAGCAGTTCGTCCAGGACTGAAGCTTTCTTT
cdr3_aa: CASSSSRTEAFF

v_call: TRBV28
j_call: TRBJ2-7
clone_size: -
d_call: TRBD1
cdr3_nt: TGTGCCAGCAGTTTTAGGTACAGGGGGGCCCCATACGAGCAGTACTTC
cdr3_aa: CASSFRYRGAPYEQYF

v_call: TRBV6-5
j_call: TRBJ2-1
clone_size: -
d_call: TRBD1
cdr3_nt: TGTGCCAGCAGTTCGGACAGGCCCGTTGGGGTGAATGAGCAGTTCTTC
cdr3_aa: CASSSDRPVGVNEQFF

v_call: TRBV7-3
j_call: TRBJ2-5
clone_size: once
d_call: TRBD1
cdr3_nt: TGTGCCAGCAGCACTGGAGGTCGGGGCAGGGGGCAAGAGACCCAGTACTTC
cdr3_aa: CASSTGGRGRGQETQYF

v_call: TRBV29-1
j_call: TRBJ2-7
clone_size: -
d_call: TRBD1
cdr3_nt: TGCAGCGTTGAACCACAGGGGGCCAACCCGGACCAGCAGTACTTC
cdr3_aa: CSVEPQGANPDQQYF

v_call: TRBV7-9
j_call: TRBJ1-5
clone_size: -
d_call: -
cdr3_nt: TGTGCCAGCAGTCGCGACGCGGGGCTGCGCCAGCCCCAGCATTTT
cdr3_aa: CASSRDAGLRQPQHF

v_call: TRBV7-9
j_call: TRBJ1-5
clone_size: -
d_call: TRBD1
cdr3_nt: TGTGCCAGCAGCTCAGGGGGCAACGATCAGCCCCAGCATTTT
cdr3_aa: CASSSGGNDQPQHF

v_call: TRBV7-2
j_call: TRBJ1-6
clone_size: few
d_call: -
cdr3_nt: TGTGCCAGCAGCTTAGGGGCGACACTTCGCTCACCCCTCCACTTT
cdr3_aa: CASSLGATLRSPLHF

v_call: TRBV7-3
j_call: TRBJ2-3
clone_size: once
d_call: TRBD2
cdr3_nt: TGTGCCAGCAGCCTTAGCGGGTTGGGGACAGATACGCAGTATTTT
cdr3_aa: CASSLSGLGTDTQYF

v_call: TRBV9
j_call: TRBJ1-4
clone_size: -
d_call: -
cdr3_nt: TGTGCCAGCAGCGTAGGAGGGAACAATAATGAAAAACTGTTTTTT
cdr3_aa: CASSVGGNNNEKLFF

v_call: TRBV18
j_call: TRBJ2-7
clone_size: once
d_call: TRBD2
cdr3_nt: TGTGCCAGCTCACCAAGGTCGGGGGGGATCGGCGAGCAGTACTTC
cdr3_aa: CASSPRSGGIGEQYF

v_call: TRBV9
j_call: TRBJ2-1
clone_size: -
d_call: TRBD2
cdr3_nt: TGTGCCAGCAGCGTAGACGCCAGGGTGGCGGGAGTTCGCAATGAGCAGTTCTTC
cdr3_aa: CASSVDARVAGVRNEQFF

v_call: TRBV27
j_call: TRBJ1-1
clone_size: -
d_call: -
cdr3_nt: TGTGCCAGCAGTTCTCGACAGAACACTGAAGCTTTCTTT
cdr3_aa: CASSSRQNTEAFF

v_call: TRBV24-1
j_call: TRBJ2-5
clone_size: -
d_call: TRBD2
cdr3_nt: TGTGCCACCAGTGATTTGTCGCCGGGGGGGACCCAGTACTTC
cdr3_aa: CATSDLSPGGTQYF

v_call: TRBV19
j_call: TRBJ2-3
clone_size: -
d_call: TRBD2
cdr3_nt: TGTGCCAGTAGCCAGACCCGGGGACTAGCGGGATTGGATACGCAGTATTTT
cdr3_aa: CASSQTRGLAGLDTQYF

v_call: TRBV5-4
j_call: TRBJ1-1
clone_size: few
d_call: -
cdr3_nt: TGTGCCAGCAGCTTGGATTCAGCGGGTGGCACTGAAGCTTTCTTT
cdr3_aa: CASSLDSAGGTEAFF

v_call: TRBV14
j_call: TRBJ2-2
clone_size: -
d_call: -
cdr3_nt: TGTGCCAGCAGCCAAAGCGTCGGCGGGGAGCTGTTTTTT
cdr3_aa: CASSQSVGGELFF

v_call: TRBV19
j_call: TRBJ2-1
clone_size: -
d_call: TRBD2
cdr3_nt: TGTGCCAGTAGTACCGAATGGACTAGCGGGAGGAACGAGCAGTTCTTC
cdr3_aa: CASSTEWTSGRNEQFF

v_call: TRBV28
j_call: TRBJ1-1
clone_size: -
d_call: -
cdr3_nt: TGTGCCAGCAACAGACATTTAGAGTCCCCTGAAGCTTTCTTT
cdr3_aa: CASNRHLESPEAFF

v_call: TRBV18
j_call: TRBJ2-7
clone_size: -
d_call: -
cdr3_nt: TGTGCCAGCTCACCACGTCAGGACAGATCCTACGAGCAGTACTTC
cdr3_aa: CASSPRQDRSYEQYF

v_call: TRBV19
j_call: TRBJ1-1
clone_size: -
d_call: -
cdr3_nt: TGTGCCAGTAGTGGGAGTCAAAGCTGGGACACTGAAGCTTTCTTT
cdr3_aa: CASSGSQSWDTEAFF

v_call: TRBV19
j_call: TRBJ2-7
clone_size: -
d_call: -
cdr3_nt: TGTGCCAGTAGTGTGGACAGAAGGAGCTCCTACGAGCAGTACTTC
cdr3_aa: CASSVDRRSSYEQYF

v_call: TRBV7-8
j_call: TRBJ2-7
clone_size: -
d_call: -
cdr3_nt: TGTGCCAGCAGCTTTCCCGGGGGGCCAGGCGAGCAGTACTTC
cdr3_aa: CASSFPGGPGEQYF

v_call: TRBV7-9
j_call: TRBJ2-6
clone_size: -
d_call: -
cdr3_nt: TGTGCCAGCAGCCAGTGGTCTGGGGCCAACGTCCTGACTTTC
cdr3_aa: CASSQWSGANVLTF

v_call: TRBV6-5
j_call: TRBJ1-1
clone_size: once
d_call: -
cdr3_nt: TGTGCCAGCAGCCCGAACCAGGGCGGCACTGAAGCTTTCTTT
cdr3_aa: CASSPNQGGTEAFF

v_call: TRBV28
j_call: TRBJ1-5
clone_size: -
d_call: TRBD1
cdr3_nt: TGTGCCAGCTATACTACAGGGGCCGGTAATCAGCCCCAGCATTTT
cdr3_aa: CASYTTGAGNQPQHF

v_call: TRBV19
j_call: TRBJ2-7
clone_size: -
d_call: -
cdr3_nt: TGTGCCAGTAGTGGCAGGGGCGGCTACGAGCAGTACTTC
cdr3_aa: CASSGRGGYEQYF

v_call: TRBV7-2
j_call: TRBJ1-3
clone_size: -
d_call: -
cdr3_nt: TGTGCCAGCAGCTTAGAAGCCCCGTTTGGAAACACCATATATTTT
cdr3_aa: CASSLEAPFGNTIYF

v_call: TRBV15
j_call: TRBJ2-1
clone_size: -
d_call: TRBD2
cdr3_nt: TGTGCCACCAGCAGAGCACCGGGACTAGCGGCATACAATGAGCAGTTCTTC
cdr3_aa: CATSRAPGLAAYNEQFF

v_call: TRBV9
j_call: TRBJ1-1
clone_size: -
d_call: -
cdr3_nt: TGTGCCAGCAGCATTGGGACACTCACTGAAGCTTTCTTT
cdr3_aa: CASSIGTLTEAFF

v_call: TRBV5-6
j_call: TRBJ1-2
clone_size: -
d_call: TRBD1
cdr3_nt: TGTGCCAGCAGCTTGGGTGGGACAGGGGCGAACTATGGCTACACCTTC
cdr3_aa: CASSLGGTGANYGYTF

v_call: TRBV24-1
j_call: TRBJ2-1
clone_size: -
d_call: -
cdr3_nt: TGTGCCACCAGTGATTTGAGTAGTATAGGCGGAGGCTCCTACAATGAGCAGTTCTTC
cdr3_aa: CATSDLSSIGGGSYNEQFF

v_call: TRBV11-2
j_call: TRBJ1-4
clone_size: -
d_call: -
cdr3_nt: TGTGCCAGCAGCGTACGGGAGAATGAAAAACTGTTTTTT
cdr3_aa: CASSVRENEKLFF

v_call: TRBV24-1
j_call: TRBJ1-2
clone_size: -
d_call: -
cdr3_nt: TGTGCCACCAGTGATGCCGGACAGAACTATGGCTACACCTTC
cdr3_aa: CATSDAGQNYGYTF

v_call: TRBV7-2
j_call: TRBJ2-1
clone_size: once
d_call: TRBD2
cdr3_nt: TGTGCCAGCAGCTTAGTTCCAGCGGGATGGGCGGGCTCCTACAATGAGCAGTTCTTC
cdr3_aa: CASSLVPAGWAGSYNEQFF

v_call: TRBV7-3
j_call: TRBJ1-2
clone_size: -
d_call: TRBD1
cdr3_nt: TGTGCCAGCAGCCCCGCTCACAGGGGCATCGGCTACACCTTC
cdr3_aa: CASSPAHRGIGYTF

v_call: TRBV10-3
j_call: TRBJ1-1
clone_size: -
d_call: -
cdr3_nt: TGTGCCACGCGGGAGGGGCGAGGGTCCGCCACTGAAGCTTTCTTT
cdr3_aa: CATREGRGSATEAFF

v_call: TRBV6-2/TRBV6-3
j_call: TRBJ1-4
clone_size: -
d_call: -
cdr3_nt: TGTGCCAGCAGTTACTCGGGCCGGACACCTTCAACTAATGAAAAACTGTTTTTT
cdr3_aa: CASSYSGRTPSTNEKLFF

v_call: TRBV10-2
j_call: TRBJ1-2
clone_size: few
d_call: -
cdr3_nt: TGCGCCAGCAGTGAGGCCCGGATTGACTTAGGCTACACCTTC
cdr3_aa: CASSEARIDLGYTF

v_call: TRBV5-4
j_call: TRBJ2-5
clone_size: -
d_call: TRBD1
cdr3_nt: TGTGCCAGCAGCCCGAATTTGGGACAGCAACAAGAGACCCAGTACTTC
cdr3_aa: CASSPNLGQQQETQYF

v_call: TRBV30
j_call: TRBJ1-5
clone_size: -
d_call: -
cdr3_nt: TGTGCCTGGAGTGGATCCTACCGAAATCAGCCCCAGCATTTT
cdr3_aa: CAWSGSYRNQPQHF

v_call: TRBV3-1/TRBV3-2
j_call: TRBJ2-1
clone_size: once
d_call: TRBD2
cdr3_nt: TGTGCCAGCAGCCAAGATAGGAGTGGTCTAGCGGGAGGGCCGTTTGAGCAGTTCTTC
cdr3_aa: CASSQDRSGLAGGPFEQFF

v_call: TRBV3-1/TRBV3-2
j_call: TRBJ2-1
clone_size: -
d_call: -
cdr3_nt: TGTGCCAGCAGCTACGGAGGCGCGGATGAGCAGTTCTTC
cdr3_aa: CASSYGGADEQFF

v_call: TRBV28
j_call: TRBJ2-7
clone_size: -
d_call: -
cdr3_nt: TGTGCCAGCAGTTTTCAGTTATATACCAGCTCCTACGAGCAGTACTTC
cdr3_aa: CASSFQLYTSSYEQYF

v_call: TRBV12-3/TRBV12-4
j_call: TRBJ2-7
clone_size: -
d_call: -
cdr3_nt: TGTGCCAGCAGTTTAACCGCAGGCTCCGAGCAGTACTTC
cdr3_aa: CASSLTAGSEQYF

v_call: TRBV7-8
j_call: TRBJ2-7
clone_size: -
d_call: TRBD2
cdr3_nt: TGTGCCAGCAGCTGGACTAGCGGAGGCTACGAGCAGTACTTC
cdr3_aa: CASSWTSGGYEQYF

v_call: TRBV7-9
j_call: TRBJ2-7
clone_size: -
d_call: -
cdr3_nt: TGTGCCAGCAGCTTAGAGCTCTTAGCCTACGAGCAGTACTTC
cdr3_aa: CASSLELLAYEQYF

v_call: TRBV9
j_call: TRBJ1-1
clone_size: -
d_call: -
cdr3_nt: TGTGCCAGCACCCGAACAGGAGCGAACACTGAAGCTTTCTTT
cdr3_aa: CASTRTGANTEAFF